This T cell receptor (beta chain) was identified in a study of beta chain features in type 1 diabetes. Study-level results: Researchers report that Type 1 diabetes patients had moderately but significantly shorter TCRB CDR3s across all four CD4+ subsets. cDNA-based reads could over-represent cells with high TCR expression.

Germline V CDR1 and CDR2: MRHNA, SNTAGT. This CDR3 is 14 amino acids long. V lost 6 bases, J lost 5 bases, and 14 bases lay in between. Comment on this clone: The antigen remains undetermined.

As every portion of the isolated RNA was reverse transcribed, the sequencing read expressed TCRB transcripts. Measured with immunoSEQ multiplex PCR; TCRdb has only the in-frame clones, and not every one. The sample consists of about 700,000 clones, 13% of them appearing once. Cell sorting via CD45RO/CCR7/CD25/CD127/CD95/CD27 was performed to obtain CD4+ naive, central memory, regulatory and stem cell-like memory cells. The sequencing sample was made of naive CD4+ T cells from blood. The sequence derives from a man aged 18 to 30 with type 1 diabetes. The V and J genes are TRBV6-4 and TRBJ2-1, with unresolved D. The CDR3 loop is CASSPSHSHNEQFF. CDR3 sequence (DNA): TGTGCCAGCAGCCCAAGCCACTCGCACAATGAGCAGTTCTTC.